The 10 T cell receptor beta chains listed next were all sequenced from one sample in a study of naive and memory T cell subsets. An equimolar mix of two oligonucleotides served as the beta constant-region primer for TRBC1 and TRBC2. The ligated cDNA underwent four PCR rounds using SP2 and nested alpha and beta constant-region primers. MiXCR, run by TCRdb on the UMI-ligation and nested PCR reads, gives a single entry per CDR3 protein. The table has roughly 130,000 distinct CDR3 sequences, just over 35% seen once; the top ten hold roughly 0.86%. Sequencing was carried out using central memory CD4+ T cells from blood. The receptors here all came from a human donor in good health.

This clonotype was counted ten times or more. The CDR3 here is CASSGTGYQPQHF. The CDR3 DNA follows: TGTGCCAGCAGTGGGACAGGTTATCAGCCCCAGCATTTT. The chain combines TRBV27 with TRBJ1-5; 8 nucleotides align to TRBD1. This CDR3 comprises 13 residues. From germline, CDR1 is MNHEY and CDR2 SMNVEV (reference sequence). The ends lost 5 bases at V and 5 bases at J; junction bases unmatched: 2.

The chain joins TRBV29-1 to TRBJ1-1, with TRBD1 matching 7 bases. The CDR3 runs to 13 residues. Germline-derived CDR1 and CDR2 are SQVTM and ANQGSEA. The J segment lost 6 bases and the V segment lost 4 bases, leaving 8 bases of the junction unmatched. The CDR3 sequence: CSVGGQGDPEAFF. Here the CDR3 DNA reads TGCAGCGTTGGTGGGCAGGGGGACCCTGAAGCTTTCTTT.

This clonotype came up a few times. The V and J genes are TRBV18 and TRBJ1-1, with D tentatively TRBD1 (6 bases). V was trimmed by 3 bases and J by 2 bases, leaving 13 bases between them. Germline V CDR1 and CDR2: KGHSH, LQKENI. The CDR3 runs to 15 residues. This CDR3 reads CASSPILGTNTEAFF. The DNA for the CDR3 is TGTGCCAGCTCACCCATACTTGGGACAAACACTGAAGCTTTCTTT.

The chain carries TRBV9 and TRBJ2-3; 8 nucleotides align to TRBD1. The CDR3 has 15 residues. Germline-derived CDR1 and CDR2 are SGDLS and YYNGEE. V dropped 8 bases and J dropped 5; count of bases not matched to a gene: 13. Here the CDR3 DNA reads TGTGCCAGTTGCTTAGGACAGGGAGGTGGAGATACGCAGTATTTT. This sequence encodes CASCLGQGGGDTQYF.

The J gene is TRBJ2-1, the V gene TRBV20-1, with 8 bases fitting TRBD2. The CDR3 spans 16 residues. J gave up 10 bases and V 2 bases, and 16 bases lay outside the gene matches. Germline lookup yields CDR1 DFQATT and CDR2 SNEGSKA (reference sequence). The chain's CDR3 is CSARPYGGGLGVEQFF. The CDR3 nucleotides read TGCAGTGCTAGACCCTACGGGGGGGGGCTAGGCGTGGAGCAGTTCTTC.

This chain joins TRBV24-1 and TRBJ2-3; TRBD2 aligns across 8 bases. CDR1 is KGHDR, CDR2 SFDVKD, per germline. CDR3 length: 13 amino acids. The V gene end was trimmed by 12 bases and the J gene end by 2 bases; junction bases not matched to a gene: 6. The CDR3 DNA reads TGTGCCTCGGGGGGGGCATCCACAGATACGCAGTATTTT. This codes for CASGGASTDTQYF.

This clonotype was seen ten or more times. This chain uses TRBV27 with TRBJ2-1; a weak D match, TRBD2 (5 bases). This CDR3 comprises 15 residues. The ends were cut back, 5 bases at V and 4 bases at J, with 15 bases in the middle. Germline lookup yields CDR1 MNHEY and CDR2 SMNVEV (reference sequence). CDR3 protein: CASSRTLGSYNEQFF. As DNA, the CDR3 is TGTGCCAGCAGTCGGACTCTCGGAAGTTACAATGAGCAGTTCTTC.

The gene calls are TRBV20-1 and TRBJ2-3, with a weak D call TRBD1 (6 bases). The CDR3 totals 15 residues. The V gene lost 5 bases and the J gene lost 6 bases, with 21 bases spanning the gap. CDR1 and CDR2 (germline): DFQATT, SNEGSKA (reference sequence). The CDR3 sequence: CSAGAGARLLDTQYF. CDR3 sequence (DNA): TGCAGTGCTGGAGCAGGGGCTAGGCTTTTGGATACGCAGTATTTT.

This clonotype has a handful of counts. This chain joins TRBV28 and TRBJ1-5, with D tentatively TRBD1 (6 bases). With 2 bases removed from V and 1 base from J, the gap between germline ends came to 9 bases. The CDR3 covers 15 residues. Germline CDR1 is MDHEN and CDR2 is SYDVKM. The CDR3 DNA reads TGTGCCAGCAGTTTACCGGGGGCAAGCAATCAGCCCCAGCATTTT. This sequence encodes CASSLPGASNQPQHF.

The chain is built from TRBV6-5 and TRBJ2-1; 10 bases are shared with TRBD1. J lost 6 bases, V lost 5 bases, and 4 bases had no gene match. Germline assignment: CDR1 MNHEY and CDR2 SVGAGI. The CDR3 extends over 14 amino acids. The CDR3 loop is CASSRDRGANEQFF. The CDR3 DNA reads TGTGCCAGCAGTCGGGACAGGGGAGCCAATGAGCAGTTCTTC.